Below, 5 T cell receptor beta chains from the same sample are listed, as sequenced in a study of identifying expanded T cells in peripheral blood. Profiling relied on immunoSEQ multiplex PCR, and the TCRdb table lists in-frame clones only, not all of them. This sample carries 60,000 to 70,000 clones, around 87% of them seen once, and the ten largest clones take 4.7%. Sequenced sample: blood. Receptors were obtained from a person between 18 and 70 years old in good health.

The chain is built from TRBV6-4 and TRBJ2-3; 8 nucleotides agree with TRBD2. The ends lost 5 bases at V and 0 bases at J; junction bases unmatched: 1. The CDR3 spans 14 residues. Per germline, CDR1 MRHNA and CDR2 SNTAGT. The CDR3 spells CASSSSGSTDTQYF. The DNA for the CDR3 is TGTGCCAGCAGTTCTAGCGGGAGCACAGATACGCAGTATTTT.

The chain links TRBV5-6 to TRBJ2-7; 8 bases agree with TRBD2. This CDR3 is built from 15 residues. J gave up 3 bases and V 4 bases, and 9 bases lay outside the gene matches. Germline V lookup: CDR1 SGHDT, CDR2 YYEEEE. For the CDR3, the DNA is TGTGCCAGCAGCCACCCGGGGGGGGTAGTCTACGAGCAGTACTTC. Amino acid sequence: CASSHPGGVVYEQYF. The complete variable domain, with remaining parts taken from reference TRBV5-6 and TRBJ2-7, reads DAGVTQSPTHLIKTRGQQVTLRCSPKSGHDTVSWYQQALGQGPQFIFQYYEEEERQRGNFPDRFSGHQFPNYSSELNVNALLLGDSALYLCASSHPGGVVYEQYFGPGTRLTVT.

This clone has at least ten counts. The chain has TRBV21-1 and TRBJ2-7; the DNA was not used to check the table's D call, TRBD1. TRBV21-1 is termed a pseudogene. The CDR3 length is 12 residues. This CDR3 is CASSKDNYEQYF. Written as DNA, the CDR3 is TGTGCCAGCAGCAAAGACAACTACGAGCAGTACTTC.

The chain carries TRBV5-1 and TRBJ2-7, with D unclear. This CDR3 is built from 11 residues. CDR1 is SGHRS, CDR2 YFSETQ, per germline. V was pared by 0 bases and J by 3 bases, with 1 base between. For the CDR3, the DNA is TGCGCCAGCAGCTTGGACTACGAGCAGTACTTC. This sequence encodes CASSLDYEQYF.

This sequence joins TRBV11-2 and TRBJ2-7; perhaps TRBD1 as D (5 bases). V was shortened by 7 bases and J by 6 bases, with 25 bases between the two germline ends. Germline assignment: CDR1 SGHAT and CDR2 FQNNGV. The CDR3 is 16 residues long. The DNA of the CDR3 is TGTGCCAGCAAAATGTCTACCGACAGTGTCCCTGGCGAGCAGTACTTC. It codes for CASKMSTDSVPGEQYF.